These 22 T cell receptor beta chains came from one sample sequenced in a study of blood T cell repertoires in COVID-19 (dated by TCRdb to about 2020). The library was generated by the immunoSEQ multiplex PCR assay. TCRdb limited this immuneACCESS table to in-frame rearrangements with V and J called. A share of clones is missing; checked studies link under half to unresolved V genes, and the rest is unexplained. The sample records 150,000 or so clones, approximately 70% of which are singletons. The ten largest clones add up to approximately 1.9% of the sample. The sequenced material came from peripheral blood. The source is a woman between 65 and 79 years old with acute or convalescent COVID-19.

The genes are TRBV5-1 and TRBJ1-6; D unclear. CDR1 and CDR2 (germline): SGHRS, YFSETQ. The V gene lost 7 bases and the J gene lost 0 bases, with 8 bases spanning the gap. The CDR3 totals 14 residues. The CDR3 nucleotides are TGCGCCAGCGGACTGAGCTCCTATAATTCACCCCTCCACTTT. Translating it yields CASGLSSYNSPLHF.

This chain links TRBV2 with TRBJ2-7; 10 bases agree with TRBD1. The germline gives CDR1 SNHLY, CDR2 FYNNEI. Trimming at V came to 0 bases and at J to 6 bases, leaving 11 bases not matched to a gene. This CDR3 spans 17 amino acids. DNA for the CDR3: TGTGCCAGCAGTGAAGCGCTTCGGGGACAGGGGAAGAGCGAGCAGTACTTC. It specifies CASSEALRGQGKSEQYF.

This chain joins TRBV27 and TRBJ2-1; the match to TRBD2 covers 8 bases. V dropped 6 bases and J dropped 7; count of bases not matched to a gene: 8. CDR1 and CDR2 from the germline V gene are MNHEY and SMNVEV (reference sequence). The CDR3 has 14 amino acids. CDR3 sequence (DNA): TGTGCCAGCAGCCCCTGGCTAGCGGGTAATGAGCAGTTCTTC. It yields the protein CASSPWLAGNEQFF.

As for this clone: The sample holds other DNA sequences that translate to the same CDR3. The rearrangement joins TRBV3-1 (or the pseudogene TRBV3-2) to TRBJ2-7; 10 bases fit TRBD1. The CDR3 runs to 14 residues. Trimming at V came to 4 bases and at J to 2 bases, leaving 2 bases not matched to a gene. From germline, CDR1 is LGHDT and CDR2 YNNKEL (reference sequence). CDR3 sequence reads: CASSRGQGAYEQYF. The DNA of the CDR3 is TGTGCCAGCAGCCGTGGACAGGGGGCCTACGAGCAGTACTTC.

The V call is TRBV12-5, the J call TRBJ2-7, with a weak D call TRBD1 (6 bases). Germline V CDR1 and CDR2: LGHNT, FRNRAP. This CDR3 spans 15 amino acids. Trimming shortened V by 7 bases and J by 1 base, and 17 bases separated the two germline ends. CDR3 loop: CASAYLRDTSYEQYF. As DNA, the CDR3 is TGTGCTAGTGCCTACCTCCGGGACACTTCCTACGAGCAGTACTTC.

This clone has just one count. V is TRBV2 and J is TRBJ2-5; no reliable D call. Trimming removed 6 bases from V and 4 bases from J, with 3 bases in between. Per the germline V gene, CDR1 is SNHLY and CDR2 is FYNNEI. The CDR3 length is 10 residues. The CDR3 bases are TGTGCCAGCAGGAGAGAGACCCAGTACTTC. Its protein product is CASRRETQYF.

The V call is TRBV15, the J call TRBJ2-1; 7 bases fit TRBD2. V shed 5 bases, J shed 0 bases, and the junction held 4 bases outside the gene matches. CDR3 length: 15 amino acids. Germline-derived CDR1 and CDR2 are LNHNV and YYDKDF (reference sequence). CDR3 loop: CATSRDYSSYNEQFF. For the CDR3, the DNA is TGTGCCACCAGCCGGGACTACAGCTCCTACAATGAGCAGTTCTTC.

This chain joins TRBV12-3 or TRBV12-4 and TRBJ2-4; 9 bases are a match to TRBD1. The CDR3 is 13 residues long. The ends lost 7 bases at V and 3 bases at J; junction bases unmatched: 1. CDR3 DNA sequence: TGTGCCAGCATGACAGGGGGCAAAAACATTCAGTACTTC. This sequence encodes CASMTGGKNIQYF.

The chain has TRBV6-5 and TRBJ1-1; TRBD1 agrees at 9 bases. Trimming cost V 6 bases and J 5 bases; bases outside gene matches: 4. The CDR3 is 13 amino acids. CDR1 MNHEY and CDR2 SVGAGI come from the germline V gene. The DNA for the CDR3 is TGTGCCAGCAGAGGGACAGGGTGGACTGAAGCTTTCTTT. Its translation is CASRGTGWTEAFF.

This clone has ten or more counts. The chain has TRBV7-8 and TRBJ2-1; the match to TRBD2 covers 10 bases. This CDR3 contains 15 residues. The germline gives CDR1 SGHVS, CDR2 FQNEAQ. The ends lost 5 bases at V and 4 bases at J; junction bases unmatched: 5. The CDR3 region has the DNA TGTGCCAGCAGCGCCTCTAGCGGGGGTTACAATGAGCAGTTCTTC. Its translation is CASSASSGGYNEQFF.

The gene calls are TRBV29-1 and TRBJ2-1; the match to TRBD1 covers 9 bases. The V and J ends lost 6 bases and 0 bases, in that order; junction bases with no gene match: 12. The CDR3 runs 17 residues. From germline, CDR1 is SQVTM and CDR2 ANQGSEA. DNA for the CDR3: TGCAGCGTGCCGGGACAGGGAAGATATGGCTCCTACAATGAGCAGTTCTTC. As protein: CSVPGQGRYGSYNEQFF.

This clone was observed a single time. V gene TRBV10-2 combines with J gene TRBJ1-4; D is unclear. The CDR3 is 12 amino acids. Deletions cut 2 bases from V and 8 bases from J, with 6 bases between. Germline CDR1 WSHSY, CDR2 SAAADI. The DNA of the CDR3 is TGCGCCAGCAGTGAGACCGCGGAAAAACTGTTTTTT. Translating gives CASSETAEKLFF.

This clone was counted a few times. The V gene is TRBV25-1, the J gene TRBJ1-4, with D unclear. The germline V and J ends were trimmed by 8 bases and 7 bases, with 5 bases remaining between them. From germline, CDR1 is MGHDK and CDR2 SYGVNS. There are 10 residues in the CDR3. The CDR3 protein is CASLGEKLFF. The DNA for the CDR3 is TGTGCCAGCCTAGGTGAAAAACTGTTTTTT.

V and J are TRBV5-1 and TRBJ2-5; D perhaps matches TRBD2 (5 bases). V shed 0 bases and J shed 4 bases, with 13 bases lying between them. Germline lookup yields CDR1 SGHRS and CDR2 YFSETQ. The CDR3 contains 15 residues. The CDR3 DNA is TGCGCCAGCAGCTTGGCTCCAGGCCGGGGAGAGACCCAGTACTTC. Encoded protein: CASSLAPGRGETQYF.

V gene TRBV18 combines with J gene TRBJ1-2, with TRBD1 matching over 10 bases. The CDR3 is made up of 13 amino acids. After removal of 3 bases from V and 8 bases from J, the junction contained 3 bases not matched to a gene. CDR1 is KGHSH, CDR2 LQKENI, per germline. CDR3 nucleotides: TGTGCCAGCTCACCGGGGACAGGGGCCGGCTACACCTTC. The encoded protein is CASSPGTGAGYTF.

This chain joins TRBV7-3 and TRBJ2-1, with TRBD2 identical over 9 bases. There are 16 residues in the CDR3. V was pared by 3 bases and J by 5 bases, with 8 bases of the junction left unmatched. Germline values: CDR1 SGHTA, CDR2 FQGTGA. The CDR3, as DNA: TGTGCCAGCAGCTTCATGCGGGAGGGCCCCGACAATGAGCAGTTCTTC. This gives the protein CASSFMREGPDNEQFF.

The CDR3 sequence is CASSVLDAEQYF. In nucleotides, the CDR3 is TGTGCCAGCAGCGTACTAGACGCGGAGCAGTATTTT. The J gene is TRBJ2-3, the V gene TRBV9; D gene unclear. CDR3 length equals 12 residues. Germline assignment: CDR1 SGDLS and CDR2 YYNGEE. V shed 1 base and J shed 11 bases, with 11 bases lying between them.

The chain recombines TRBV5-4 with TRBJ2-6; D not certain. The CDR3 spans 13 residues. The germline gives CDR1 SGHNT, CDR2 YYREEE (reference sequence). The ends were cut back, 9 bases at V and 2 bases at J, with 9 bases in the middle. Here the CDR3 reads CATQLAGANVLTF. The DNA of the CDR3 is TGTGCCACTCAACTCGCTGGGGCCAACGTCCTGACTTTC.

The V call is TRBV6-5, the J call TRBJ2-7; D remains unclear. Germline values: CDR1 MNHEY, CDR2 SVGAGI. The CDR3 length is 13 residues. Between the trimmed V and J ends, which lost 7 bases and 5 bases, there was a span of 15 bases. CDR3 sequence: CASTLGRADEQYF. CDR3 nucleotides: TGTGCCAGCACCCTAGGTCGAGCCGACGAGCAGTACTTC.

The gene calls are TRBV12-3 or TRBV12-4 and TRBJ1-2; D remains ambiguous. The CDR3 has 12 residues. V was trimmed by 3 bases and J by 8 bases, leaving 10 bases between them. The CDR3 region is CASSFGLEGYTF. CDR3 bases: TGTGCCAGCAGTTTTGGGTTGGAGGGCTACACCTTC.

V is TRBV28 and J is TRBJ2-1, with TRBD2 matching 10 bases. Germline CDR1 is MDHEN and CDR2 is SYDVKM. This CDR3 has 17 residues. The junction had 10 bases not matched to a gene; V was cut back by 4 bases and J by 4 bases. The CDR3 DNA follows: TGTGCCAGCAGTTCGGTCCTAGCGGGAGAAAAGTACAATGAGCAGTTCTTC. Its protein product is CASSSVLAGEKYNEQFF.

The chain has TRBV6-2 or TRBV6-3 and TRBJ2-7; tentatively, D is TRBD2 (6 bases). The V and J ends lost 5 bases and 6 bases respectively, with 20 bases between them. The CDR3 is 15 amino acids. Germline V lookup: CDR1 MNHEY, CDR2 SVGEGT. Here the CDR3 reads CASSDPMGGRREQYF. The CDR3 DNA sequence: TGTGCCAGCAGTGACCCAATGGGGGGACGTCGCGAGCAGTACTTC.